These 28 T cell receptor beta chains were all obtained from the same sample, sequenced in a study of shared clonotypes between healthy human individuals. Using immunoSEQ multiplex PCR, the repertoire was profiled, and TCRdb retains in-frame clones only, with some absent. The table has a few million clones, around 95% seen once; the top ten hold roughly 0.13%. The material sequenced was naive CD4+ T cells sorted from blood. Subset meaning: CD45RA+ positively selected. These receptors all come from a man younger than 35 in good health.

This chain connects TRBV5-1 to TRBJ2-5; D is perhaps TRBD1 or TRBD2 (5 bases each). Germline V lookup: CDR1 SGHRS, CDR2 YFSETQ. V lost 3 bases and J lost 4, with 19 bases in between. CDR3 length: 16 amino acids. The CDR3 loop reads CASSWGTGTVRETQYF. In DNA, the CDR3 is TGCGCCAGCAGCTGGGGGACCGGGACGGTAAGAGAGACCCAGTACTTC.

The rearrangement uses TRBV6-1 and TRBJ1-1, with D perhaps matching TRBD1 (6 bases). V lost 7 bases and J 6 bases, leaving 15 bases between the germline ends. CDR1 and CDR2 from the germline V gene are MNHNS and SASEGT. The CDR3 loop spans 13 amino acids. The DNA of the CDR3 is TGTGCCAGCACCGACACAGGGCGGGCTGAAGCTTTCTTT. Protein sequence: CASTDTGRAEAFF.

This clone was counted a single time. This same CDR3 is encoded by further DNA sequences in the sample. CDR3 amino acids: CASSPGTGAGETQYF. In DNA form, the CDR3 reads TGTGCCAGCAGTCCTGGGACAGGGGCAGGGGAGACCCAGTACTTC. V usage is TRBV28 and J usage is TRBJ2-5; 10 positions agree with TRBD1. Germline V gene data show CDR1 as MDHEN and CDR2 as SYDVKM. V trimming: 5 bases; J trimming: 5 bases; junction bases outside the gene matches: 8. The CDR3 spans 15 residues.

This sequence joins TRBV6-1 and TRBJ1-1; D gene ambiguous. The CDR3 extends over 13 amino acids. V lost 6 bases and J 4 bases, leaving 12 bases between the germline ends. Germline-derived CDR1 and CDR2 are MNHNS and SASEGT. CDR3 protein: CASSAAAFTEAFF. The CDR3 bases are TGTGCCAGCAGCGCGGCGGCGTTCACTGAAGCTTTCTTT.

A note on this clone: At the DNA level, this CDR3 is encoded by other sequences in the same sample as well. This rearrangement joins TRBV18 to TRBJ2-7; D gene unclear. Trimming removed 3 bases at V and 3 bases at J, with 9 bases between. The V gene's germline CDR1 is KGHSH and CDR2 LQKENI. This CDR3 comprises 13 residues. The CDR3 DNA is TGTGCCAGCTCACCGGGTCCGAGCTACGAGCAGTACTTC. This codes for CASSPGPSYEQYF.

The rearrangement uses TRBV30 and TRBJ1-1; D is uncertain. The CDR3 consists of 10 residues. CDR1 is GTSNPN, CDR2 SVGIG, per germline (reference sequence). V was cut by 1 base and J by 6 bases, with 3 bases left in between. The chain's CDR3 is CAWSEAEAFF. The DNA for the CDR3 is TGTGCCTGGAGTGAAGCTGAAGCTTTCTTT.

The chain joins TRBV6-1 to TRBJ1-5; D gene unclear. Trimming took off 7 bases at V and 2 bases at J, with 15 bases between the two ends. CDR3 size: 15 residues. Looked up from germline, CDR1 is MNHNS and CDR2 is SASEGT. In DNA form, the CDR3 reads TGTGCCAGCACCCTTTACTATAGGGGCAATCAGCCCCAGCATTTT. This encodes CASTLYYRGNQPQHF.

The V call is TRBV6-5, the J call TRBJ2-7; 8 bases are a match to TRBD1. Germline trimming cut 6 bases from V and 4 bases from J; bases unmatched to any gene: 11. This CDR3 is 15 amino acids long. The V gene's germline CDR1 is MNHEY and CDR2 SVGAGI. CDR3 sequence: CASRAQGARVYEQYF. CDR3 in DNA: TGTGCCAGCAGGGCGCAGGGGGCGCGAGTTTACGAGCAGTACTTC.

J is TRBJ2-1 and V is TRBV19; 9 bases line up with TRBD2. Trimming cost V 6 bases and J 6 bases; bases outside gene matches: 12. CDR3 length: 16 residues. From germline, CDR1 is LNHDA and CDR2 SQIVND (reference sequence). The CDR3 nucleotides read TGTGCCAGTAGAGGGAGAACTAGCGGGCTAAGCAATGAGCAGTTCTTC. This translates into CASRGRTSGLSNEQFF.

V and J are TRBV7-3 and TRBJ2-1; the D gene is possibly TRBD2 (5 bases). This CDR3 region has 14 residues. Trimming pared 1 base from V and 5 bases from J, leaving 9 bases between. The V gene's germline CDR1 is SGHTA and CDR2 FQGTGA. The DNA of the CDR3 is TGTGCCAGCAGCTTAAGAGGGATCGACAATGAGCAGTTCTTC. Translating gives CASSLRGIDNEQFF.

DNA of the CDR3: TGCGCCAGCAGCCAATCGGACAGGGGGCCAGGCTACACCTTC. Its protein is CASSQSDRGPGYTF. The V and J genes are TRBV4-3 and TRBJ1-2; 11 nucleotides line up with TRBD1. The CDR3 sequence is 14 residues long. J was trimmed by 8 bases and V by 2 bases; bases with no gene match: 4. Germline CDR1 reads LGHNA; CDR2 reads YSLEER.

V gene TRBV9 combines with J gene TRBJ2-3; D remains ambiguous. Trimming stripped 2 bases from V and 5 bases from J, with 15 bases between. Germline V gene lookup returns CDR1 SGDLS and CDR2 YYNGEE. This CDR3 has 15 amino acids. This chain's CDR3 is CASSVALPGEDTQYF. The CDR3, as DNA: TGTGCCAGCAGCGTGGCCCTTCCTGGGGAAGATACGCAGTATTTT.

The chain couples TRBV10-2 to TRBJ2-5; 9 bases fit TRBD2. CDR1 WSHSY and CDR2 SAAADI come from the germline V gene. The V segment lost 7 bases and the J segment 1 base; nucleotides outside the gene matches: 4. The CDR3 loop spans 14 amino acids. In DNA, the CDR3 is TGCGCCAGCAAGGCTAGCGGGACCCAAGAGACCCAGTACTTC. Its translation: CASKASGTQETQYF.

The chain combines TRBV5-1 with TRBJ2-7; the D gene is possibly TRBD2 (6 bases). The V gene's germline CDR1 is SGHRS and CDR2 YFSETQ. CDR3 length: 16 amino acids. Trimming cost V 3 bases and J 0 bases, with 16 bases left between them. As DNA, the CDR3 is TGCGCCAGCAGCTCGGGACTTTTCCTCCGCTCCTACGAGCAGTACTTC. Residues: CASSSGLFLRSYEQYF.

The V and J genes are TRBV2 and TRBJ2-1; D is undetermined. In germline, CDR1 is SNHLY, CDR2 FYNNEI. The germline V and J ends were trimmed by 3 bases and 4 bases, with 13 bases remaining between them. The CDR3 is made up of 15 amino acids. The CDR3 bases are TGTGCCAGCAGTGATCAGATCCTAGAGTACAATGAGCAGTTCTTC. Translated, it gives CASSDQILEYNEQFF.

The chain couples TRBV15 to TRBJ2-5; TRBD1 matches at 8 bases. CDR1 and CDR2 from the germline V gene are LNHNV and YYDKDF (reference sequence). The CDR3 length is 16 residues. V lost 0 bases, J lost 5 bases, and 8 bases stayed unmatched. CDR3 region: CATSRDDRGRGETQYF. The CDR3 DNA reads TGTGCCACCAGCAGAGATGACAGGGGCCGGGGGGAGACCCAGTACTTC. The variable domain in full, completed from reference TRBV15 and TRBJ2-5, reads DAMVIQNPRYQVTQFGKPVTLSCSQTLNHNVMYWYQQKSSQAPKLLFHYYDKDFNNEADTPDNFQSRRPNTSFCFLDIRSPGLGDTAMYLCATSRDDRGRGETQYFGPGTRLLVL.

This sequence joins TRBV11-2 and TRBJ2-3; weak D call: TRBD1 (6 bases). Germline values: CDR1 SGHAT, CDR2 FQNNGV. V lost 5 bases, J lost 11 bases, and 14 bases lay in between. This CDR3 region has 12 residues. This CDR3 is CASSLQGRGQYF. In DNA form, the CDR3 reads TGTGCCAGCAGCCTCCAGGGGAGAGGGCAGTATTTT. Full variable domain (remainder filled in from reference TRBV11-2 and TRBJ2-3): EAGVAQSPRYKIIEKRQSVAFWCNPISGHATLYWYQQILGQGPKLLIQFQNNGVVDDSQLPKDRFSAERLKGVDSTLKIQPAKLEDSAVYLCASSLQGRGQYFGPGTRLTVL.

The J gene is TRBJ2-6, the V gene TRBV4-1; 10 nucleotides match TRBD2. Germline-derived CDR1 and CDR2 are MGHRA and YSYEKL. The CDR3 loop spans 16 amino acids. The V gene end was trimmed by 4 bases and the J gene end by 4 bases; junction bases not matched to a gene: 4. The CDR3 loop reads CASSLLAGPGANVLTF. CDR3 DNA: TGCGCCAGCAGCCTACTAGCGGGGCCAGGGGCCAACGTCCTGACTTTC.

A remark on this clone: Other nucleotide sequences in the sample specify the same CDR3. The chain carries TRBV9 and TRBJ1-3; D unclear. Germline V gene lookup returns CDR1 SGDLS and CDR2 YYNGEE. The CDR3 extends over 12 amino acids. Trimming left V 2 bases short and J 0 bases short, with 0 bases between. The CDR3: CASSVSGNTIYF. The CDR3 DNA follows: TGTGCCAGCAGCGTCTCTGGAAACACCATATATTTT.

The V call is TRBV5-1, the J call TRBJ2-7, with D perhaps matching TRBD1 (8 bases). Between the trimmed V and J ends, which lost 4 bases and 6 bases, there was a span of 17 bases. There are 14 residues in the CDR3. Germline V gene lookup returns CDR1 SGHRS and CDR2 YFSETQ. CDR3 loop: CASSQGAGAAEQYF. The CDR3 nucleotides are TGCGCCAGCAGCCAGGGGGCGGGGGCCGCCGAGCAGTACTTC.

J is TRBJ2-1 and V is TRBV6-6; 9 nucleotides agree with TRBD1. Per germline, CDR1 MNHNY and CDR2 SVGAGI (reference sequence). There are 16 residues in the CDR3. Trimming at V came to 7 bases and at J to 5 bases, leaving 12 bases not matched to a gene. Here the CDR3 reads CASTPPGQGGHNEQFF. CDR3 nucleotides: TGTGCCAGCACCCCACCGGGACAGGGAGGGCACAATGAGCAGTTCTTC.

The gene calls are TRBV5-1 and TRBJ2-2; 9 bases align to TRBD2. The CDR3 covers 16 residues. Germline loops: CDR1 SGHRS, CDR2 YFSETQ. Losses at the gene ends were 0 bases for V and 5 bases for J; bases not matched to a gene: 5. CDR3 protein: CASSLVLAGWTGELFF. CDR3 bases: TGCGCCAGCAGCTTGGTTCTAGCGGGATGGACCGGGGAGCTGTTTTTT.

Here the CDR3 DNA reads TGTGCCAGCAGCGAGGGACACGCCCAAGCTTTCTTT. Translation: CASSEGHAQAFF. The chain recombines TRBV11-2 with TRBJ1-1, with D possibly TRBD1 on 6 matching bases. Germline V CDR1 and CDR2: SGHAT, FQNNGV. CDR3 length equals 12 residues. The V end lost 5 bases, the J end lost 9 bases, and 13 bases lay between the germline ends.

Regarding this clone: One base away lies a much larger clone, so this may be a sequencing read error. The identical CDR3 is also encoded by other nucleotide sequences in the sample. The chain is built from TRBV5-4 and TRBJ1-2; no clear D gene. Germline V gene data show CDR1 as SGHNT and CDR2 as YYREEE (reference sequence). With 0 bases removed from V and 2 bases from J, the gap between germline ends came to 2 bases. This CDR3 is 12 amino acids long. The CDR3 DNA is TGTGCCAGCAGCTTGGACAACTATGGCTACACCTTC. It yields the protein CASSLDNYGYTF.

CDR3 sequence: CASSLAPTGSTISEQYF. The CDR3 region has the DNA TGTGCCAGCAGCTTAGCACCCACAGGGAGCACTATCTCCGAGCAGTACTTC. The chain is built from TRBV7-8 and TRBJ2-7; possible D gene TRBD1, 6 bases. The V gene's germline CDR1 is SGHVS and CDR2 FQNEAQ. The germline V and J ends were trimmed by 0 bases and 6 bases, with 21 bases remaining between them. The CDR3 totals 17 residues.

The chain employs TRBV6-1 and TRBJ2-7, with D unresolved. The V gene's germline CDR1 is MNHNS and CDR2 SASEGT. This CDR3 is built from 14 residues. Trimming shortened V by 5 bases and J by 3 bases, and 14 bases separated the two germline ends. CDR3 DNA sequence: TGTGCCAGCAGTAGATACGAGCCGTACTACGAGCAGTACTTC. Protein: CASSRYEPYYEQYF.

The V call is TRBV25-1, the J call TRBJ2-5, with 7 positions matching TRBD2. Trimming removed 6 bases from V and 5 bases from J; junction bases left unmatched: 6. Germline V gene sequence: CDR1 MGHDK, CDR2 SYGVNS. The CDR3 contains 13 residues. In nucleotides, the CDR3 is TGTGCCAGCAGCCTAGCGGCCAGGGAGACCCAGTACTTC. Its protein is CASSLAARETQYF.

This chain joins TRBV6-5 and TRBJ2-3; the match to TRBD2 covers 8 bases. After removal of 3 bases from V and 2 bases from J, the junction contained 4 bases not matched to a gene. The CDR3 is 15 amino acids. Germline loops: CDR1 MNHEY, CDR2 SVGAGI. The CDR3 spells CASSYSGGLTDTQYF. In DNA form, the CDR3 reads TGTGCCAGCAGTTATTCGGGAGGGCTCACAGATACGCAGTATTTT.